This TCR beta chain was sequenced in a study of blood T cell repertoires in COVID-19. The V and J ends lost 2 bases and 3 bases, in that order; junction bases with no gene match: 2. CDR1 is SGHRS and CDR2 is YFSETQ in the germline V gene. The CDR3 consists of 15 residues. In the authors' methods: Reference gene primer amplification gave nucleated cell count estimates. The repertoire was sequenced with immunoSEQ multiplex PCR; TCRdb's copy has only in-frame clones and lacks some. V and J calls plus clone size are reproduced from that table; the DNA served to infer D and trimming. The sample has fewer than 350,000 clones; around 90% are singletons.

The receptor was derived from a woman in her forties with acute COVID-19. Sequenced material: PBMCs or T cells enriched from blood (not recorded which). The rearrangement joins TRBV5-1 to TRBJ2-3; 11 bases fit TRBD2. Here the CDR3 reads CASSFSGGATDTQYF. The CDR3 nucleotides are TGCGCCAGCAGCTTTAGCGGGGGGGCGACAGATACGCAGTATTTT.